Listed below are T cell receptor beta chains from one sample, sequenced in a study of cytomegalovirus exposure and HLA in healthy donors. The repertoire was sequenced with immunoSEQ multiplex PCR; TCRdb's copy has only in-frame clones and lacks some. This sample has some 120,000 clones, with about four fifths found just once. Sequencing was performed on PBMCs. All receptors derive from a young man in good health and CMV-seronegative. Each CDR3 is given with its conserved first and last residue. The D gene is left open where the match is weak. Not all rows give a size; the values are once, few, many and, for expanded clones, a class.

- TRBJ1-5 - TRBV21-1 CASIGPGNQPQHF TGTGCCAGCATCGGACCGGGGAACCAGCCCCAGCATTTT
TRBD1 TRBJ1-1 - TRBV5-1 CASSLELGTGIDTEAFF TGCGCCAGCAGCTTGGAGCTAGGGACAGGGATAGACACTGAAGCTTTCTTT
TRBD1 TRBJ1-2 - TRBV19 CASSIWGQGDGYTF TGTGCCAGTAGTATTTGGGGACAGGGAGATGGCTACACCTTC
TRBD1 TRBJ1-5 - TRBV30 CAWREQGAGQPQHF TGTGCCTGGAGGGAACAGGGGGCCGGTCAGCCCCAGCATTTT
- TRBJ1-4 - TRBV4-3 CASSQGWSGGPNEKLFF TGCGCCAGCAGCCAAGGCTGGTCGGGGGGACCTAATGAAAAACTGTTTTTT
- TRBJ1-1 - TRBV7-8 CASSPYDRPEAFF TGTGCCAGCAGCCCCTATGACAGACCTGAAGCTTTCTTT
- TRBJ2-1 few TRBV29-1 CSATPGAGGNEQFF TGCAGCGCTACACCCGGGGCCGGGGGCAATGAGCAGTTCTTC
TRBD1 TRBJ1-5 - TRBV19 CASSIEGQGIALKPQHF TGTGCCAGTAGTATAGAGGGACAGGGGATCGCCTTGAAGCCCCAGCATTTT
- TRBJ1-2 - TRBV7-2 CASSIQAANYGYTF TGTGCCAGCAGTATACAGGCCGCTAACTATGGCTACACCTTC
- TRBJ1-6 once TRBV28 CASSLAVQGRSPLHF TGTGCCAGCAGTTTAGCAGTACAGGGAAGATCACCCCTCCACTTT
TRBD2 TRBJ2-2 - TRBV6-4 CASSARAGVTGELFF TGTGCCAGCAGCGCCCGAGCGGGGGTGACCGGGGAGCTGTTTTTT
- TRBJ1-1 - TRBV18 CASSPFQGLIKRNTEAFF TGTGCCAGCTCACCATTTCAGGGGTTGATTAAACGGAACACTGAAGCTTTCTTT
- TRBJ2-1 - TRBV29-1 CSVRLTGSDEQFF TGCAGCGTCCGCCTAACAGGGTCGGATGAGCAGTTCTTC
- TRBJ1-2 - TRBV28 CASSLVGEGYTF TGTGCCAGCAGTTTAGTCGGAGAGGGCTACACCTTC
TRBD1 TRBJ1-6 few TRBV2 CASSEQGQGINSPLHF TGTGCCAGCAGTGAGCAGGGACAGGGGATCAATTCACCCCTCCACTTT